This entry features one T cell receptor (beta chain) sequence. V trimming: 6 bases; J trimming: 0 bases; junction bases outside the gene matches: 9. CDR1 is SGHNT and CDR2 is YENEEA in the germline V gene. The CDR3 length is 17 residues. This specimen comes from a study of blood T cell repertoires in COVID-19. The table came from immunoSEQ multiplex PCR; TCRdb's copy has only in-frame clones and leaves some out. The profile shows about 210,000 clones, 85% to 90% of them singletons. The sequenced sample consisted of peripheral blood. The source is a man aged 60-69 years with acute or convalescent COVID-19. The gene calls are TRBV11-3 and TRBJ2-3; 10 nucleotides agree with TRBD2. The DNA of the CDR3 is TGTGCCAGCAGACGGACTAGCGGAGCCACTAGCACAGATACGCAGTATTTT. Translation gives CASRRTSGATSTDTQYF. Together with reference TRBV11-3 and TRBJ2-3, the CDR3 gives the full variable domain: EAGVVQSPRYKIIEKKQPVAFWCNPISGHNTLYWYLQNLGQGPELLIRYENEEAVDDSQLPKDRFSAERLKGVDSTLKIQPAELGDSAVYLCASRRTSGATSTDTQYFGPGTRLTVL.